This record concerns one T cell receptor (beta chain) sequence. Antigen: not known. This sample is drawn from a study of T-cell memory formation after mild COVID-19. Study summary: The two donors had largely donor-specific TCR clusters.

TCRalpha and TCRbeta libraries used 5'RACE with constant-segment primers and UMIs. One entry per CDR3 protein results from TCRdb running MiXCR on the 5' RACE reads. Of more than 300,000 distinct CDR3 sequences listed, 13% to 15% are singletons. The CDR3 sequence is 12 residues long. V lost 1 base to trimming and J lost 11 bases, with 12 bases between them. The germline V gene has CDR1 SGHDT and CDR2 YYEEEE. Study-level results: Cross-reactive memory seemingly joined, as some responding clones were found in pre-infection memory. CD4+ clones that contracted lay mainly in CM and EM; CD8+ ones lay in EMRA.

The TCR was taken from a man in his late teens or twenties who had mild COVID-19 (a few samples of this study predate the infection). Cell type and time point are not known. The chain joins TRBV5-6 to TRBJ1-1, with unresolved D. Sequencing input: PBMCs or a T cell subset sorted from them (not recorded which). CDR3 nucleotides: TGTGCCAGCAGCTTGAGAGACGGTGATGCTTTCTTT. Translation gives CASSLRDGDAFF.